This TCR beta chain was obtained from a study of cytomegalovirus exposure and HLA in healthy donors. Germline-derived CDR1 and CDR2 are LNHNV and YYDKDF (reference sequence). The CDR3 is 14 residues long. V shed 6 bases, J shed 7 bases, and the junction held 8 bases outside the gene matches. 13 Jbeta primers and 60 Vbeta primers were used for the PCR. Using immunoSEQ multiplex PCR, the repertoire was profiled, and TCRdb retains in-frame clones only, with some absent. Here the sample spans about 140,000 clones, around two thirds being singletons. Only one count was recorded for this clone. The sequence was obtained from a male donor in good health and CMV-seronegative. The J gene is TRBJ1-1, the V gene TRBV15; TRBD1 matches at 10 bases. The source material was PBMCs. The CDR3: CATSLDRGLGEAFF. The CDR3 nucleotides are TGTGCCACCAGTCTTGACAGGGGGCTCGGTGAAGCTTTCTTT.